What follows are 14 T cell receptor beta chains derived from one specimen sequenced in a study of immune evolution from preneoplasia to lung adenocarcinoma. TCRdb's copy holds only in-frame clones and misses some; the assay was immunoSEQ multiplex PCR. The data show about 8,300 clones, about 80% seen once. The sequenced sample consisted of FFPE invasive lung adenocarcinoma tissue. The source of these receptors is a person aged 50-70 years with lung adenocarcinoma.

The genes are TRBV6-5 and TRBJ1-6; 8 nucleotides match TRBD1. V gave up 6 bases and J gave up 8 bases; unmatched junction bases: 6. This CDR3 contains 14 residues. Germline V gene lookup returns CDR1 MNHEY and CDR2 SVGAGI. The CDR3 DNA sequence: TGTGCCAGCAGCCGGACAGGGAGGCATTCACCCCTCCACTTT. As protein: CASSRTGRHSPLHF.

The rearrangement joins TRBV6-1 to TRBJ2-2; a weak D match, TRBD2 (5 bases). CDR3 size: 15 residues. V was pared by 4 bases and J by 4 bases, with 13 bases between. Germline V CDR1 and CDR2: MNHNS, SASEGT. CDR3 protein: CASSVFLGGTGELFF. The CDR3 DNA reads as TGTGCCAGCAGTGTCTTCTTAGGAGGCACCGGGGAGCTGTTTTTT.

This sequence joins TRBV6-6 and TRBJ2-1; 11 bases match TRBD2. Germline lookup yields CDR1 MNHNY and CDR2 SVGAGI (reference sequence). The J segment lost 4 bases and the V segment lost 2 bases, leaving 1 base of the junction unmatched. The CDR3 consists of 15 residues. Here the CDR3 DNA reads TGTGCCAGCAGTTACGGGACTAGCGGATACAATGAGCAGTTCTTC. It is translated as CASSYGTSGYNEQFF.

This clone was counted between two and nine times. This specimen includes other DNA sequences encoding the same CDR3. This chain joins TRBV7-9 and TRBJ2-4; 9 bases are shared with TRBD1. With V trimmed by 5 bases and J by 2 bases, 4 bases remained unmatched. Germline V gene sequence: CDR1 SEHNR, CDR2 FQNEAQ (reference sequence). The CDR3 totals 15 residues. The CDR3 here is CASSPTGGTKNIQYF. The CDR3, as DNA: TGTGCCAGCAGCCCGACAGGGGGAACCAAAAACATTCAGTACTTC.

This clone was seen once. The chain couples TRBV5-1 to TRBJ2-1, with 8 bases lining up with TRBD2. Trimming cost V 5 bases and J 7 bases; bases outside gene matches: 14. CDR3 length: 16 amino acids. Germline V gene sequence: CDR1 SGHRS, CDR2 YFSETQ. In nucleotides, the CDR3 is TGCGCCAGCAGGCTCGGAGGGACTAGGGGATTTAATGAGCAGTTCTTC. Its translation is CASRLGGTRGFNEQFF.

V usage is TRBV11-2 and J usage is TRBJ2-2; 11 nucleotides agree with TRBD2. Per germline, CDR1 SGHAT and CDR2 FQNNGV. CDR3 length equals 14 residues. V was pared by 5 bases and J by 13 bases, with 9 bases of the junction left unmatched. CDR3 amino acids: CASSKTSGSLGLFF. DNA of the CDR3: TGTGCCAGCAGCAAAACTAGCGGGAGTTTAGGGCTGTTTTTT.

The chain links TRBV13 to TRBJ2-7; 11 bases match TRBD2. V lost 6 bases to trimming and J lost 1 base; unmatched junction nucleotides: 2. Germline V gene data show CDR1 as PRHDT and CDR2 as FYEKMQ (reference sequence). The CDR3 totals 14 residues. DNA of the CDR3: TGTGCCAGCAGTGGGACTAGCGGATCCTACGAGCAGTACTTC. This encodes CASSGTSGSYEQYF.

This CDR3 is CAISGTAPNTGELFF. As DNA, the CDR3 is TGTGCCATCTCCGGGACAGCCCCGAACACCGGGGAGCTGTTTTTT. The V gene is TRBV10-3, the J gene TRBJ2-2; 7 bases map to TRBD1. J lost 0 bases, V lost 8 bases, and 6 bases had no gene match. The germline V gene encodes CDR1 ENHRY and CDR2 SYGVKD. This CDR3 is built from 15 residues.

This chain links TRBV29-1 with TRBJ2-1; D perhaps matches TRBD2 (5 bases). The CDR3 is 13 residues long. Trimming shortened V by 0 bases and J by 10 bases, and 13 bases separated the two germline ends. Germline V gene sequence: CDR1 SQVTM, CDR2 ANQGSEA. The DNA of the CDR3 is TGCAGCGTTGAAGATGTCAAAGCGGTGGAGCAGTTCTTC. Its protein is CSVEDVKAVEQFF.

The chain is built from TRBV2 and TRBJ2-5; 9 bases agree with TRBD2. The length of the CDR3 is 15 residues. Per germline, CDR1 SNHLY and CDR2 FYNNEI. The trim removed 1 base at V and 7 bases at J, leaving 7 bases unmatched. The CDR3 coding sequence is TGTGCCAGCAGTGAAGATCGCGGGAGGGATGGGACCCAGTACTTC. Protein: CASSEDRGRDGTQYF.

The CDR3 protein is CASSYKAGNTIYF. The CDR3 region has the DNA TGTGCCAGCAGTTACAAGGCGGGAAACACCATATATTTT. The genes are TRBV6-5 and TRBJ1-3; D remains ambiguous. Looked up from germline, CDR1 is MNHEY and CDR2 is SVGAGI. Trimming pared 2 bases from V and 4 bases from J, leaving 6 bases between. This CDR3 has 13 amino acids.

This rearrangement joins TRBV11-2 to TRBJ2-3; maybe TRBD2 (6 bases). V was clipped by 1 base and J by 6 bases, with 11 bases between them. The CDR3 contains 14 residues. CDR1 is SGHAT, CDR2 FQNNGV, per germline. CDR3 DNA sequence: TGTGCCAGCAGCTTAGGGGGGAGCGGGGATACGCAGTATTTT. Protein product: CASSLGGSGDTQYF.

The V and J genes are TRBV9 and TRBJ2-3; 7 bases align to TRBD1. CDR1 and CDR2 from the germline V gene are SGDLS and YYNGEE. The V segment lost 4 bases and the J segment 0 bases; nucleotides outside the gene matches: 5. This CDR3 spans 15 amino acids. The CDR3 region is CASSTGQTSTDTQYF. In nucleotides, the CDR3 is TGTGCCAGCAGCACGGGACAGACTAGCACAGATACGCAGTATTTT.

This clone has only a few counts. Additional DNA sequences in this sample encode the identical CDR3. V and J are TRBV7-8 and TRBJ2-4; possibly TRBD2 for D (5 bases). Germline CDR1 is SGHVS and CDR2 is FQNEAQ. The CDR3 runs to 14 residues. V dropped 5 bases and J dropped 8 bases, with 16 bases sitting between them. Written as DNA, the CDR3 is TGTGCCAGCAGCCCCCGGGGTCACGGGGACATTCAGTACTTC. This gives the protein CASSPRGHGDIQYF.